The 17 T cell receptor beta chains in this list originate from one sample, sequenced in a study of T cells in Graves' hyperthyroidism and ophthalmopathy. From RNA transcripts, TCR beta CDR3 regions were amplified. Carried out on the TCR CDR3, a first-round RT-PCR used the HTBI primer set. TCRdb processed the multiplex PCR reads anew with MiXCR; each CDR3 protein has one entry. This sample yields 140,000 or so distinct CDR3 sequences, of which roughly 23% are seen a single time; over 60% belongs to the top ten. The sequenced sample was blood. The receptors were sampled from a woman aged 45-65 years with Graves' hyperthyroidism that later progressed to Graves' ophthalmopathy.

V gene TRBV2 combines with J gene TRBJ2-5; TRBD2 aligns across 12 bases. Germline lookup yields CDR1 SNHLY and CDR2 FYNNEI. CDR3 length: 15 amino acids. Trimming removed 4 bases from V and 4 bases from J; junction bases left unmatched: 4. The CDR3 region has the DNA TGTGCCAGCAGTGCCCCTAGCGGGAGGGGAGAGACCCAGTACTTC. Translated, it gives CASSAPSGRGETQYF. The full variable domain, completed using reference TRBV2 and TRBJ2-5, is EPEVTQTPSHQVTQMGQEVILRCVPISNHLYFYWYRQILGQKVEFLVSFYNNEISEKSEIFDDQFSVERPDGSNFTLKIRSTKLEDSAMYFCASSAPSGRGETQYFGPGTRLLVL.

This clonotype has at least ten counts. V is TRBV11-2 and J is TRBJ1-5, with D uncertain. The CDR3 consists of 14 residues. Trimming removed 5 bases at V and 5 bases at J, with 13 bases between. Germline-derived CDR1 and CDR2 are SGHAT and FQNNGV. As DNA, the CDR3 is TGTGCCAGCAGCAACGGACTCGGGGATCAGCCCCAGCATTTT. This sequence encodes CASSNGLGDQPQHF.

This clonotype was observed a few times. The V and J genes are TRBV29-1 and TRBJ2-4, with TRBD1 matching over 8 bases. V gave up 5 bases and J gave up 3 bases; unmatched junction bases: 6. Germline V gives CDR1 SQVTM, CDR2 ANQGSEA. The CDR3 consists of 14 residues. CDR3 amino acids: CSVSDRAVKNIQYF. The CDR3 nucleotides are TGCAGCGTTTCGGACAGGGCCGTCAAAAACATTCAGTACTTC.

In its sample, this clonotype was seen many times. The J gene is TRBJ1-1, the V gene TRBV15, with 7 nucleotides matching TRBD1. The V gene's germline CDR1 is LNHNV and CDR2 YYDKDF (reference sequence). This CDR3 is 17 amino acids long. V was pared by 5 bases and J by 4 bases, with 16 bases of the junction left unmatched. DNA of the CDR3: TGTGCCACCAGCCGGGGACCCCGGACAGGATCGGGCACTGAAGCTTTCTTT. It translates to CATSRGPRTGSGTEAFF.

Many counts were recorded for this clonotype. The chain recombines TRBV3-1 with TRBJ2-2; D assignment may be TRBD1 or TRBD2 (6 bases each). V was shortened by 1 base and J by 6 bases, with 9 bases between the two germline ends. The CDR3 spans 14 residues. Germline CDR1 LGHDT, CDR2 YNNKEL (reference sequence). The CDR3 is CASSQGRGAGELFF. DNA of the CDR3: TGTGCCAGCAGCCAAGGAAGGGGGGCCGGGGAGCTGTTTTTT.

This clonotype was counted at least ten times. The chain employs TRBV14 and TRBJ2-3, with 7 bases lining up with TRBD2. This CDR3 has 16 residues. In germline, CDR1 is SGHDN, CDR2 FVKESK. V lost 1 base to trimming and J lost 3 bases; unmatched junction nucleotides: 7. The CDR3 protein is CASSQARGSGTDTQYF. The CDR3 region has the DNA TGTGCCAGCAGCCAAGCTCGCGGGAGTGGGACAGATACGCAGTATTTT.

The CDR3 region is CASRAGTSGGQETQYF. The CDR3 region has the DNA TGTGCCAGCAGGGCCGGGACTAGCGGGGGCCAAGAGACCCAGTACTTC. The chain carries TRBV15 and TRBJ2-5, with 14 bases aligning to TRBD2. Unmatched junction bases numbered 8, after V lost 10 bases and J lost 1 base. Germline V gives CDR1 LNHNV, CDR2 YYDKDF (reference sequence). This CDR3 is built from 16 residues.

This rearrangement joins TRBV7-2 to TRBJ2-7; 10 bases are a match to TRBD1. V lost 0 bases, J lost 4 bases, and 6 bases stayed unmatched. The CDR3 runs 16 residues. Germline V gives CDR1 SGHTA, CDR2 FQGNSA. The CDR3 is CASSLAGTGAGYEQYF. The CDR3, as DNA: TGTGCCAGCAGCTTAGCCGGGACAGGGGCGGGGTACGAGCAGTACTTC.

J is TRBJ1-1 and V is TRBV6-1; 7 nucleotides align to TRBD1. Germline CDR1 and CDR2: MNHNS and SASEGT. With 8 bases clipped from V and 4 bases from J, the junction kept 10 bases outside the gene matches. This CDR3 contains 14 residues. CDR3 nucleotides: TGTGCCAGCCTCCAGGGGGGTTTGTTCACTGAAGCTTTCTTT. It is translated as CASLQGGLFTEAFF.

At least ten counts were recorded for this clonotype. The rearrangement links TRBV29-1 to TRBJ1-1; D might be TRBD1 (5 bases). V was cut by 4 bases and J by 7 bases, with 10 bases left in between. The CDR3 has 11 amino acids. The germline V gene encodes CDR1 SQVTM and CDR2 ANQGSEA. CDR3 loop: CSVVRDVEAFF. DNA of the CDR3: TGCAGCGTTGTCCGGGACGTTGAAGCTTTCTTT.

The chain couples TRBV3-1 to TRBJ1-2, with 8 bases lining up with TRBD1. CDR3 size: 14 residues. In germline, CDR1 is LGHDT, CDR2 YNNKEL (reference sequence). J gave up 3 bases and V 4 bases, and 4 bases lay outside the gene matches. CDR3 DNA sequence: TGTGCCAGCAGCCTTCGGGACAGGCACTATGGCTACACCTTC. It encodes CASSLRDRHYGYTF.

This clonotype was counted at least ten times. J is TRBJ2-3 and V is TRBV6-2 or TRBV6-3; 11 nucleotides match TRBD2. J gave up 2 bases and V 5 bases, and 6 bases lay outside the gene matches. The CDR3 covers 16 residues. Germline CDR1 and CDR2: MNHEY and SVGEGT. The CDR3 DNA sequence: TGTGCCAGCAGTCCCGGGACTAGCGGACACACAGATACGCAGTATTTT. Its translation is CASSPGTSGHTDTQYF.

This clonotype was seen at least ten times. This chain connects TRBV7-9 to TRBJ2-5; 9 bases agree with TRBD1. Losses at the gene ends were 6 bases for V and 2 bases for J; bases not matched to a gene: 13. Germline V gives CDR1 SEHNR, CDR2 FQNEAQ (reference sequence). CDR3 length: 17 amino acids. The CDR3 here is CASRPGTGYEMQETQYF. The DNA for the CDR3 is TGTGCCAGCAGGCCCGGGACAGGGTACGAAATGCAAGAGACCCAGTACTTC. Together with reference TRBV7-9 and TRBJ2-5, the CDR3 gives the full variable domain: DTGVSQNPRHKITKRGQNVTFRCDPISEHNRLYWYRQTLGQGPEFLTYFQNEAQLEKSRLLSDRFSAERPKGSFSTLEIQRTEQGDSAMYLCASRPGTGYEMQETQYFGPGTRLLVL.

The table lists this clonotype with many counts. The chain recombines TRBV20-1 with TRBJ1-4, with 7 bases identical to TRBD1. V dropped 6 bases and J dropped 7; count of bases not matched to a gene: 14. Germline V gene lookup returns CDR1 DFQATT and CDR2 SNEGSKA (reference sequence). This CDR3 is built from 15 residues. The CDR3 protein is CSAVRWAGGGEKLFF. DNA of the CDR3: TGCAGTGCCGTCCGTTGGGCAGGGGGAGGTGAAAAACTGTTTTTT.

This clonotype was counted ten times or more. The genes are TRBV28 and TRBJ2-3, with TRBD1 as a possible D gene (7 bases). This CDR3 contains 17 residues. Germline CDR1 is MDHEN and CDR2 is SYDVKM. V was pared by 4 bases and J by 1 base, with 18 bases between. The CDR3 nucleotides read TGTGCCAGCAGTTCCCCGCCAGGGGGGATTCGCACAGATACGCAGTATTTT. It translates to CASSSPPGGIRTDTQYF.

The V gene is TRBV19, the J gene TRBJ1-4; D gene ambiguous. Trimming left V 3 bases short and J 7 bases short, with 12 bases between. This CDR3 spans 14 amino acids. Germline V lookup: CDR1 LNHDA, CDR2 SQIVND (reference sequence). The CDR3 DNA is TGTGCCAGTAGTATTGGAGGAGCGAGTGAAAAACTGTTTTTT. Amino acids: CASSIGGASEKLFF.

The chain combines TRBV11-2 with TRBJ2-7; D may be TRBD2 (6 bases). Trimming pared 5 bases from V and 0 bases from J, leaving 14 bases between. This CDR3 is built from 15 residues. Germline CDR1 SGHAT, CDR2 FQNNGV. The CDR3 reads CASSQRRDSSYEQYF. CDR3 nucleotides: TGTGCCAGCAGCCAACGACGGGACTCCTCCTACGAGCAGTACTTC.